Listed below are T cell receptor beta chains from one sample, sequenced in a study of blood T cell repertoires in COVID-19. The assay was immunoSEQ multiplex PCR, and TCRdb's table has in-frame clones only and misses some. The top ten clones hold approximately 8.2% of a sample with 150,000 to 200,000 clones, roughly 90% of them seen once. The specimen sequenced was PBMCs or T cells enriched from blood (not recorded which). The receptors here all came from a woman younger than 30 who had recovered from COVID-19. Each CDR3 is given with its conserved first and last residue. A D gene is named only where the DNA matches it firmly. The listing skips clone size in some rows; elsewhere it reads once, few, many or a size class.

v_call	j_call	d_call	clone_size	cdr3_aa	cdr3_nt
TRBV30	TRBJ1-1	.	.	CAWSGRGRKGNTEAFF	TGTGCCTGGAGTGGTCGAGGGCGGAAGGGGAACACTGAAGCTTTCTTT
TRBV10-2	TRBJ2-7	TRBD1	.	CASSELRQGVYEQYF	TGCGCCAGCAGTGAGCTGCGACAGGGTGTATACGAGCAGTACTTC
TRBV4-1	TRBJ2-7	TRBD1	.	CASSQGQGLYEQYF	TGCGCCAGCAGCCAGGGACAGGGTTTGTACGAGCAGTACTTC
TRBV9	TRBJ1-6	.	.	CASSVGDTGNSPLHF	TGTGCCAGCAGCGTAGGGGACACTGGTAATTCACCCCTCCACTTT
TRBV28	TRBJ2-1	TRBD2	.	CASLSGGQNYNEQFF	TGTGCCAGCCTCTCGGGGGGGCAGAACTACAATGAGCAGTTCTTC
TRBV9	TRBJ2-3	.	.	CASSGGGSTDTQYF	TGTGCCAGCAGCGGGGGAGGTAGCACAGATACGCAGTATTTT
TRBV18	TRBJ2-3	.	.	CASSPSEDRYTDTQYF	TGTGCCAGCTCACCAAGTGAAGACAGGTACACAGATACGCAGTATTTT
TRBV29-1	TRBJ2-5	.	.	CSVVSGGETQYF	TGCAGCGTTGTGTCCGGAGGCGAGACCCAGTACTTC
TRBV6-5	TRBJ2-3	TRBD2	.	CASRRTSETTDTQYF	TGTGCCAGCAGGCGGACTAGCGAAACCACAGATACGCAGTATTTT
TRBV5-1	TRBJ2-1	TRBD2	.	CASSLVAGGRYNEQFF	TGCGCCAGCAGCTTGGTAGCGGGGGGGCGCTACAATGAGCAGTTCTTC
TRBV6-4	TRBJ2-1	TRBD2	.	CASSAGTSGDNEQFF	TGTGCCAGCAGTGCGGGGACTAGCGGGGACAATGAGCAGTTCTTC
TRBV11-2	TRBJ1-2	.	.	CASSLDLGVYGYTF	TGTGCCAGCAGCTTAGATTTAGGAGTCTATGGCTACACCTTC
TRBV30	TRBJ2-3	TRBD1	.	CAWSEDRVTDTQYF	TGTGCCTGGAGCGAAGACAGGGTCACAGATACGCAGTATTTT
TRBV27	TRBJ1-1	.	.	CASSLWGPNTEAFF	TGTGCCAGCAGCCTATGGGGCCCGAACACTGAAGCTTTCTTT
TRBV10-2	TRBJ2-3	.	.	CASRTARSDTQYF	TGCGCCAGCAGGACTGCCCGTTCAGATACGCAGTATTTT
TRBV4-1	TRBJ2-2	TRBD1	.	CASSQEDRGHGELFF	TGCGCCAGCAGCCAAGAAGACAGGGGTCACGGGGAGCTGTTTTTT
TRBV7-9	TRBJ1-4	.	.	CASSLDGAREKLFF	TGTGCCAGCAGCTTAGATGGGGCCCGAGAAAAACTGTTTTTT
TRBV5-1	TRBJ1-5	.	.	CASSLAGYQPQHF	TGCGCCAGCAGCTTGGCCGGGTATCAGCCCCAGCATTTT
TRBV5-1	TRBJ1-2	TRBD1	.	CASSFGQGGNYGYTF	TGCGCCAGCAGCTTCGGACAGGGAGGTAACTATGGCTACACCTTC
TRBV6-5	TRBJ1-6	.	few	CASSFNSYRRNSPLHF	TGTGCCAGCAGTTTTAACAGCTACCGCAGGAATTCACCCCTCCACTTT
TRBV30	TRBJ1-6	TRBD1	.	CAWSYRDRDNSPLHF	TGTGCCTGGTCCTACCGGGACAGGGATAATTCACCCCTCCACTTT
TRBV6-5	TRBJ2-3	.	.	CASRNGWDTQYF	TGTGCCAGCAGAAACGGTTGGGATACGCAGTATTTT
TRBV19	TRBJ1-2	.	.	CASSIMGANYGYTF	TGTGCCAGTAGTATAATGGGGGCTAATTATGGCTACACCTTC
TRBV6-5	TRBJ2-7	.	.	CASSYSTGGYEQYF	TGTGCCAGCAGTTACTCCACCGGGGGCTACGAGCAGTACTTC
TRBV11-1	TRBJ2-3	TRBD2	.	CASSFGTSSSTQYF	TGTGCCAGCAGCTTTGGGACTAGTAGTAGTACGCAGTATTTT
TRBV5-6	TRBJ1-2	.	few	CASIITGDYGYTF	TGTGCCAGCATAATTACGGGGGACTATGGCTACACCTTC
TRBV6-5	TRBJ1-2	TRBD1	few	CASSVSTGGSGYTF	TGTGCCAGCAGCGTGTCAACAGGGGGCTCTGGCTACACCTTC
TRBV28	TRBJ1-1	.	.	CASSPWKGTEAFF	TGTGCCAGCAGCCCGTGGAAGGGGACTGAAGCTTTCTTT
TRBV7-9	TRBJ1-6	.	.	CASSLFGGMGPDPAPLHF	TGTGCCAGCAGCTTGTTTGGGGGGATGGGGCCTGATCCCGCACCCCTCCACTTT
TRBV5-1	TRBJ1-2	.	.	CASSLSPKGQLLGYTF	TGCGCCAGCAGCTTGTCTCCTAAGGGGCAGCTTCTAGGCTACACCTTC
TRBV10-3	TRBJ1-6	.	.	CAISRQENSPLHF	TGTGCCATCAGTCGACAGGAGAATTCACCCCTCCACTTT
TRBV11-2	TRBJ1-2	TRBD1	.	CASSSKDRASYGYTF	TGTGCCAGCAGCTCTAAGGACAGGGCTAGCTATGGCTACACCTTC
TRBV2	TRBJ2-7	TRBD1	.	CASRLRTGLSYEQYF	TGTGCCAGCAGATTGAGGACAGGACTCTCCTACGAGCAGTACTTC
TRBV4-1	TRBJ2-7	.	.	CASSGQRAYEQYF	TGCGCCAGCAGCGGACAGCGAGCCTACGAGCAGTACTTC
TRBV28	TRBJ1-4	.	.	CASSPRVATNEKLFF	TGTGCCAGCTCGCCCCGGGTTGCAACTAATGAAAAACTGTTTTTT
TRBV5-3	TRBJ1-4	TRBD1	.	CATRETGREKLFF	TGTGCCACGAGGGAGACAGGGCGTGAAAAACTGTTTTTT
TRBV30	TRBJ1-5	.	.	CAWGWRDSNQPQHF	TGTGCCTGGGGGTGGAGGGATAGCAATCAGCCCCAGCATTTT
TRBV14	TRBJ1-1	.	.	CASSQDGRGNTEAFF	TGTGCCAGCAGCCAAGATGGGAGGGGGAACACTGAAGCTTTCTTT
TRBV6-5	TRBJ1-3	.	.	CASSYGPNSGNTIYF	TGTGCCAGCAGTTACGGGCCTAACTCTGGAAACACCATATATTTT
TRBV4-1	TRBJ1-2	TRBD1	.	CASSGTDFGGYGYTF	TGCGCCAGCTCGGGGACAGATTTCGGGGGTTATGGCTACACCTTC
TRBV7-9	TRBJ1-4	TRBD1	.	CASSLTGTGGEKLFF	TGTGCCAGCAGCTTAACCGGGACAGGGGGCGAAAAACTGTTTTTT
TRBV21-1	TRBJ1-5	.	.	CASSRPGQGIWGNQPQHF	TGTGCCAGCAGCAGACCGGGACAGGGAATATGGGGCAATCAGCCCCAGCATTTT
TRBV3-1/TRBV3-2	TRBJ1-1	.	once	CASSQDLRGEAFF	TGTGCCAGCAGCCAAGATCTCAGGGGTGAAGCTTTCTTT
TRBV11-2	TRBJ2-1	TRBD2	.	CASSLLRLAEYNEQFF	TGTGCCAGCAGCCTACTTCGGCTAGCGGAATACAATGAGCAGTTCTTC